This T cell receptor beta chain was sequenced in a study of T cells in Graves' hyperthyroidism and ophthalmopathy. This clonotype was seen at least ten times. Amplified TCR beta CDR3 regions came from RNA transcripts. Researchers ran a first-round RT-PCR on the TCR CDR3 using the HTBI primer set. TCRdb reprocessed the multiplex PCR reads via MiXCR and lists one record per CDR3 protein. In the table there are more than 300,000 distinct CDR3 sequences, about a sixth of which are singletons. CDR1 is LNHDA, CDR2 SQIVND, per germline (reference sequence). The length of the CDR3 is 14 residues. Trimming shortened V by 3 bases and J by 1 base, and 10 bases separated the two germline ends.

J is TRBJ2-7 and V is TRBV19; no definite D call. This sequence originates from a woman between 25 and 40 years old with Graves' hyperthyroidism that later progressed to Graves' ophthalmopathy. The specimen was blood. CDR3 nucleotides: TGTGCCAGTAGTATCGGCCCGGGTTCCTACGAGCAGTACTTC. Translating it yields CASSIGPGSYEQYF.